This T cell receptor beta chain was obtained from a study of T cell clonality in common variable immunodeficiency. The CDR3 totals 17 residues. V lost 0 bases, J lost 3 bases, and 4 bases stayed unmatched. Per germline, CDR1 SGHRS and CDR2 YFSETQ. As concerns this clone: Its cognate antigen is unknown. Read sequence stops 3 residues before the CDR3 end, and the germline J gene provides the missing end.

Profiling relied on immunoSEQ multiplex PCR, and the TCRdb table lists in-frame clones only, not all of them. The sample was found to contain roughly 42,000 clones, and every one recurs. Study conclusions and caveats: Fewer deletions and N-nucleotide insertions were reportedly seen in common variable immunodeficiency TCR beta sequences.

The chain recombines TRBV5-1 with TRBJ2-3, with TRBD2 matching over 13 bases. Sequenced material: peripheral blood mononuclear cells. This TCR was sampled from a human donor with common variable immunodeficiency. The part of the CDR3 DNA that was read is TGCGCCAGCAGCTTGGCCTTGACTAGCGGGGGGACAGATACG. This sequence encodes CASSLALTSGGTDT. The complete CDR3 sequence is CASSLALTSGGTDTQYF.